These 9 T cell receptor beta chains originate from one sample sequenced in a study of vaccination and CD4 T cells after COVID-19. Documented treatment: approximately nine-day PBMC culture with coronavirus spike peptide pools or control peptides (ViraFEST assay). Their antigens are not known. Cultured CD4+ T cell DNA was sequenced using the Oncomine TCR Beta short-read assay. TCRdb itself ran the PCR reads through MiXCR, one entry per CDR3 protein. Found here are around 20,000 distinct CDR3 sequences, about two fifths of them singletons; the top ten hold approximately 15%. Sequencing was done on a sample of CD4+ T cells from blood, cultured in vitro. The receptor source for this set is a human donor who had recovered from COVID-19.

The genes are TRBV19 and TRBJ1-2, with D possibly TRBD1 on 5 matching bases. This CDR3 comprises 14 residues. Germline lookup yields CDR1 LNHDA and CDR2 SQIVND (reference sequence). V shed 1 base and J shed 4 bases, with 10 bases lying between them. The DNA for the CDR3 is TGTGCCAGTAGTATAGGTACACAGGCCTATGGCTACACCTTC. Its protein product is CASSIGTQAYGYTF.

The chain couples TRBV20-1 to TRBJ2-4; 12 bases agree with TRBD2. The V segment lost 1 base and the J segment 12 bases; nucleotides outside the gene matches: 1. The length of the CDR3 is 12 residues. Germline lookup yields CDR1 DFQATT and CDR2 SNEGSKA (reference sequence). The CDR3 protein is CSARVTSGGQYF. Written as DNA, the CDR3 is TGCAGTGCTAGAGTGACTAGCGGGGGTCAGTACTTC.

The CDR3 region is CASSLAIQGTGNTIYF. DNA of the CDR3: TGTGCCAGCAGCTTAGCAATACAGGGGACTGGAAACACCATATATTTT. The gene calls are TRBV7-2 and TRBJ1-3, with 7 positions matching TRBD1. This CDR3 has 16 amino acids. Germline CDR1 SGHTA, CDR2 FQGNSA. The J segment lost 2 bases and the V segment lost 0 bases, leaving 4 bases of the junction unmatched.

This clonotype has only a few counts. This chain uses TRBV6-2 or TRBV6-3 with TRBJ2-7, with unresolved D. V was trimmed by 6 bases and J by 3 bases, leaving 9 bases between them. CDR1 and CDR2 (germline): MNHEY, SVGEGT. The CDR3 spans 12 residues. CDR3 nucleotides: TGTGCCAGCAGATCTGACGGCTACGAGCAGTACTTC. Encoded protein: CASRSDGYEQYF.

This clonotype was counted between two and nine times. The genes are TRBV11-1 and TRBJ2-2; D is possibly TRBD2 (5 bases). Per germline, CDR1 SGHAT and CDR2 FQDESV (reference sequence). V was trimmed by 0 bases and J by 3 bases, leaving 5 bases between them. This CDR3 region has 14 residues. The CDR3: CASSLARDTGELFF. CDR3 nucleotides: TGTGCCAGCAGCTTAGCGCGGGACACCGGGGAGCTGTTTTTT.

This clonotype is a singleton in its sample. The chain combines TRBV28 with TRBJ2-3; D ambiguous. The V gene lost 4 bases and the J gene lost 5 bases, with 10 bases spanning the gap. This CDR3 spans 13 amino acids. CDR1 MDHEN and CDR2 SYDVKM come from the germline V gene. The CDR3 loop reads CASSSQPIDTQYF. Here the CDR3 DNA reads TGTGCCAGCAGTTCCCAACCGATAGATACGCAGTATTTT. Full variable domain (missing parts from reference TRBV28 and TRBJ2-3): DVKVTQSSRYLVKRTGEKVFLECVQDMDHENMFWYRQDPGLGLRLIYFSYDVKMKEKGDIPEGYSVSREKKERFSLILESASTNQTSMYLCASSSQPIDTQYFGPGTRLTVL.

The chain is built from TRBV28 and TRBJ1-1; D possibly corresponds to TRBD1 (5 bases). V was trimmed by 6 bases and J by 1 base, leaving 15 bases between them. Germline lookup yields CDR1 MDHEN and CDR2 SYDVKM. This CDR3 region has 15 residues. The CDR3 loop reads CASSPMEGENTEAFF. CDR3 sequence (DNA): TGTGCCAGCAGCCCCATGGAAGGGGAGAACACTGAAGCTTTCTTT.

This clonotype was observed a single time. The V call is TRBV7-8, the J call TRBJ2-1, with TRBD2 matching over 12 bases. Trimming at V came to 5 bases and at J to 6 bases, leaving 8 bases not matched to a gene. CDR1 and CDR2 from the germline V gene are SGHVS and FQNEAQ. This CDR3 is built from 16 residues. The CDR3 DNA reads as TGTGCCAGCAGCCCTCGGACTAGCGGGACATGCAATGAGCAGTTCTTC. It yields the protein CASSPRTSGTCNEQFF.

V is TRBV5-4 and J is TRBJ1-1; the D gene is possibly TRBD1 (6 bases). Trimming took 0 bases from V and 4 from J, leaving 10 bases between them. Germline V gene sequence: CDR1 SGHNT, CDR2 YYREEE (reference sequence). The CDR3 length is 14 residues. The CDR3 region is CASSLERGSTEAFF. The CDR3 bases are TGTGCCAGCAGCTTGGAAAGGGGGAGCACTGAAGCTTTCTTT.